This T cell receptor (beta chain) derives from a study of T cell repertoires in cytomegalovirus infection. Study as a whole: It was recently identified HLA-C-restricted and well-studied HLA-B-restricted CMV epitopes that the study used. Public TCR beta signatures marked donors with CMV infection and the matching HLA.

Study results and limitations: Cumulative frequency of public TCR beta families picked out carriers of CMV plus the relevant HLA. Ex vivo, HLA-C-restricted CMV-specific TCR beta clonotypes prevailed over the rest of the response.

TCRdb re-called the reads through MiXCR, storing one row per CDR3 protein. The sample shows fewer than 130,000 distinct CDR3 sequences, 35% to 50% of them seen only once. CDR3 size: 14 residues. Trimming shortened V by 2 bases and J by 0 bases, and 2 bases separated the two germline ends. Germline V CDR1 and CDR2: MNHEY, SMNVEV (reference sequence). This clonotype showed up just a few times. Its antigen is unknown. This clonotype was obtained from a human donor in good health (CMV status not recorded). Some clones in this sample may be carry-over from other donors' samples. The chain combines TRBV27 with TRBJ2-6; no firm D call. The starting material was CD8+ T cells from cultured PBMCs, obtained from culture after CMV antigen stimulation. CDR3 in amino acids: CASSLDSGANVLTF. In DNA form, the CDR3 reads TGTGCCAGCAGTTTAGACTCTGGGGCCAACGTCCTGACTTTC. The full variable domain, rest sourced from reference TRBV27 and TRBJ2-6, is EAQVTQNPRYLITVTGKKLTVTCSQNMNHEYMSWYRQDPGLGLRQIYYSMNVEVTDKGDVPEGYKVSRKEKRNFPLILESPSPNQTSLYFCASSLDSGANVLTFGAGSRLTVL.